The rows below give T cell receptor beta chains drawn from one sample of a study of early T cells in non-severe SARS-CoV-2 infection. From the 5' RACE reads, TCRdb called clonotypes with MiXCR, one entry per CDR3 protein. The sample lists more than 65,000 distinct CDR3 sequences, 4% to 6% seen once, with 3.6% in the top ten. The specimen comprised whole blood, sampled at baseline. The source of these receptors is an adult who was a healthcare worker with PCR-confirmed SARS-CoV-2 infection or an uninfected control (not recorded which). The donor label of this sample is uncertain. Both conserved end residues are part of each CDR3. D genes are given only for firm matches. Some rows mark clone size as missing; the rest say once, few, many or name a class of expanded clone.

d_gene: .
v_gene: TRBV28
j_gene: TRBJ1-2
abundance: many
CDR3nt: TGTGCCAGCAGTTGGACAGACGTGAACTATGGCTACACCTTC
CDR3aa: CASSWTDVNYGYTF

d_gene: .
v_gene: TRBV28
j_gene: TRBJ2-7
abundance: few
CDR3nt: TGTGCCAGCAGTCCTTACCAATTGTCGTCCTACGAGCAGTACTTC
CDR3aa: CASSPYQLSSYEQYF

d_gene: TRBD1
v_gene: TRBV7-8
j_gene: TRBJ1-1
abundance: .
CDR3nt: TGTGCCAGCAGCTACCGGACAGGGTGGAACACTGAAGCTTTCTTT
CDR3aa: CASSYRTGWNTEAFF

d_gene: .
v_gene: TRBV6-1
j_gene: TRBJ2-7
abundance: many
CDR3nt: TGTGCCAGCAAACTCGAGCGGCAGGGGCCCTACGAGCAGTACTTC
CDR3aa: CASKLERQGPYEQYF

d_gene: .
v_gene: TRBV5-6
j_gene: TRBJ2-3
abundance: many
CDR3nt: TGTGCCAGCAGCCCCTGGAGCGGGGATACGCAGTATTTT
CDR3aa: CASSPWSGDTQYF

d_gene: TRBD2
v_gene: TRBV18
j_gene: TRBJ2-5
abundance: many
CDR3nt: TGTGCCAGCTCACCAGGAGGGACTACACAAGAGACCCAGTACTTC
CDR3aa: CASSPGGTTQETQYF

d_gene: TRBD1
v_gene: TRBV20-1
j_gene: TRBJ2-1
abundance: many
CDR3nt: TGCAGTGCCCCACCCTTTCGGACAGGGCCCTACAATGAGCAGTTCTTC
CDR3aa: CSAPPFRTGPYNEQFF

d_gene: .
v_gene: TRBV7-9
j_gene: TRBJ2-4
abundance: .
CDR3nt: TGTGCCAGCAGCTTACTTCTCCTACGGGCAGGGAGAGCCAAAAACATTCAGTACTTC
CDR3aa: CASSLLLLRAGRAKNIQYF

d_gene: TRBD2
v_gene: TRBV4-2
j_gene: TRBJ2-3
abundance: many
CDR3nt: TGTGCCAGCAGCCAAGAGCTAGCGGGGGGGACAGATACGCAGTATTTT
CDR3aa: CASSQELAGGTDTQYF

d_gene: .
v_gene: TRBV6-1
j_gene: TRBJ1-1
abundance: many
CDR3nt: TGTGCCAGCAGACAGCTCAACATGAACACTGAAGCTTTCTTT
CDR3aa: CASRQLNMNTEAFF

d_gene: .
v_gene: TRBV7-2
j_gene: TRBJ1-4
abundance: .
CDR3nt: TGTGCCAGCAGCTTTTGGGGGGCAAGGGAAAAACTGTTTTTT
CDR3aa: CASSFWGAREKLFF

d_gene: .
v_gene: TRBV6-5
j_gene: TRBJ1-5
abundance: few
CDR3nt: TGTGCCAGCAGTTACAGTACCCCCCGGGCCTCTGGGGGGCAGCCCCAGCATTTT
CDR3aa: CASSYSTPRASGGQPQHF

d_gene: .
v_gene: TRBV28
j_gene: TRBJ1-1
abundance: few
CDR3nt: TGTGCCTCCCGGGGTTTGAACACTGAAGCTTTCTTT
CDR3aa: CASRGLNTEAFF

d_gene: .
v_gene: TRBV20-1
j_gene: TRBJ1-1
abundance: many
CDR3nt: TGCAGTGCCAAGTACATGAACACTGAAGCTTTCTTT
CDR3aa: CSAKYMNTEAFF

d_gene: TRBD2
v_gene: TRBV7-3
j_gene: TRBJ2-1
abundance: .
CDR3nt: TGTGCCAGCAGCAAAGACGGGACTAGCGGGGCAAATGAGCAGTTCTTC
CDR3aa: CASSKDGTSGANEQFF

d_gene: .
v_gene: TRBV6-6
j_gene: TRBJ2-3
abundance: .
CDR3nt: TGTGCCAGCAGTTCCCTGGGCACAGATACGCAGTATTTT
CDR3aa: CASSSLGTDTQYF

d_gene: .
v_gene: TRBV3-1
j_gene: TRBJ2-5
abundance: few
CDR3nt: TGTGCCAGCAGCTCACAGTTGGAGGAGACCCAGTACTTC
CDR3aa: CASSSQLEETQYF

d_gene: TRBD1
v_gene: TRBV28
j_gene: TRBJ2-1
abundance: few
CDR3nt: TGTGCCAGCAGTCAAACGGGACAGGCTTTATACAATGAGCAGTTCTTC
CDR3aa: CASSQTGQALYNEQFF

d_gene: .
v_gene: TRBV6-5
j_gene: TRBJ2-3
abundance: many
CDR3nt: TGTGCCAGCAGCCACTCCGGTCATTACACAGATACGCAGTATTTT
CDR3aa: CASSHSGHYTDTQYF

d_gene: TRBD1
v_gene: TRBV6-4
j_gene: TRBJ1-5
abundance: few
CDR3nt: TGTGCCAGCAGCGCTGACAGGGGTAGCAATCAGCCCCAGCATTTT
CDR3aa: CASSADRGSNQPQHF

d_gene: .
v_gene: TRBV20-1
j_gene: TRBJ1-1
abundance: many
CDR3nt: TGCAGTGCTAGAGATCCGAACAGGGACACTGAAGCTTTCTTT
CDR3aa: CSARDPNRDTEAFF

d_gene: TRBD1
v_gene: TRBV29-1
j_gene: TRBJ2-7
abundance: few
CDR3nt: TGCAGCGTTGAAGGTGGACAGGATAGAAACTACGAGCAGTACTTC
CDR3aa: CSVEGGQDRNYEQYF

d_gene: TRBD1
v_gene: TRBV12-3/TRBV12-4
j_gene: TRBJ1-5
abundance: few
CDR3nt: TGTGCCAGCACCCCGGGACAGACTCCAGATCAGCCCCAGCATTTT
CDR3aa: CASTPGQTPDQPQHF

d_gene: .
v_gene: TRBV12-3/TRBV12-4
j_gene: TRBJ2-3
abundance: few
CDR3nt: TGTGCCAGCAGTTTTGGGGGATCGGCAGATACGCAGTATTTT
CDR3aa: CASSFGGSADTQYF

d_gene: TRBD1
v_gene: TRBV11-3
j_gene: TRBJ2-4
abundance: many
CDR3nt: TGTGCCAGCAGCGGGGGACAGGGTCACATTCAGTACTTC
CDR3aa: CASSGGQGHIQYF

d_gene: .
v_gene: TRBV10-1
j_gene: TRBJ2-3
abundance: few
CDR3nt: TGCGCCAGCAGTGATGGGGGCCCCAGCACAGATACGCAGTATTTT
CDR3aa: CASSDGGPSTDTQYF

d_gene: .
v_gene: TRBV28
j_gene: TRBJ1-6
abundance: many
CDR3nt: TGTGCCAGCGGAGACCCCGGGACCGAATTT
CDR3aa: CASGDPGTEF

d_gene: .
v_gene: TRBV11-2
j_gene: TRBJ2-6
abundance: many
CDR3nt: TGTGCCAGCAGCTTTAGCTCTGGGGCCAACGTCCTGACTTTC
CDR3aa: CASSFSSGANVLTF

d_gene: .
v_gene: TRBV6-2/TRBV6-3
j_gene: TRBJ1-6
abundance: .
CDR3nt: TGTGCCAGCAGACCAGTGAGCTCCTATAATTCACCCCTCCACTTT
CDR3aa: CASRPVSSYNSPLHF

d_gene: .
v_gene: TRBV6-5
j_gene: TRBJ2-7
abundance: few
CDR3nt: TGTGCCAGCAGCCCGAACTTACCAGGGGCCTACGAGCAGTACTTC
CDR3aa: CASSPNLPGAYEQYF

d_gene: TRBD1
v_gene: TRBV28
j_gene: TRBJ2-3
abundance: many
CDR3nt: TGTGCCAGCAGTGACCCGGGACAGGGCACAGATACGCAGTATTTT
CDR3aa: CASSDPGQGTDTQYF

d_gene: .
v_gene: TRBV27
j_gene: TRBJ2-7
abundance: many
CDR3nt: TGTGCCAGCAGTTTCGCGGACTCCGCCTACGAGCAGTACTTC
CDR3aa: CASSFADSAYEQYF

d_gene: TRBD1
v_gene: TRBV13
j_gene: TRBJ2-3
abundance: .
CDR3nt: TGTGCCAGCAGCTTAAGACAGGGGGGCGACAATACGCAGTATTTT
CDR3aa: CASSLRQGGDNTQYF

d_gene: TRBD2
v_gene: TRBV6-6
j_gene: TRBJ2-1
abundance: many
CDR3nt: TGTGCCAGCAGCCTCCAGACTAGCGGTCCCAATGAGCAGTTCTTC
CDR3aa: CASSLQTSGPNEQFF

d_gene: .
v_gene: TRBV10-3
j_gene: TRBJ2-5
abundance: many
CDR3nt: TGTGCCATCAGTACTACTAAGGAGACCCAGTACTTC
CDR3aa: CAISTTKETQYF

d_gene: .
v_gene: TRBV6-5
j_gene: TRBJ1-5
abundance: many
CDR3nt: TGTGCCAGCAGTTACTCCCAGGGAACGCAGCCCCAGCATTTT
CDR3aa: CASSYSQGTQPQHF

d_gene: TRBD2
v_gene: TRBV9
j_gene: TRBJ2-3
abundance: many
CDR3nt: TGTGCCAGCAGCATTTGGACTAGCGGACCCACAGATACGCAGTATTTT
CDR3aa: CASSIWTSGPTDTQYF

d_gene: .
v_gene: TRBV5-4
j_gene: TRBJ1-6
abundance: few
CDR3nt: TGTGCCAGCAGCTTTCGGGACAATTCACCCCTCCACTTT
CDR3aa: CASSFRDNSPLHF

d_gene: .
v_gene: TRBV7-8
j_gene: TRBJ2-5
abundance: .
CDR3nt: TGTGCCAGCAGCTTACGAGCGAGTCAAGAGACCCAGTACTTC
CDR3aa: CASSLRASQETQYF

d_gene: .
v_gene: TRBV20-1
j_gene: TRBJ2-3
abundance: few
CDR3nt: TGCAGTGCTACCCCCCGAGGACTATGGACGCAGTATTTT
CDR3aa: CSATPRGLWTQYF

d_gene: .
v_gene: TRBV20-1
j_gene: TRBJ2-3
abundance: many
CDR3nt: TGCAGTGCTAGAGTCGGCGGGGCCACAGATACGCAGTATTTT
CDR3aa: CSARVGGATDTQYF

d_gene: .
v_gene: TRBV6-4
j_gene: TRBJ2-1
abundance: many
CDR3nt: TGTGCCAGCAGTGACGAGGGGGGGGCCTACAATGAGCAGTTCTTC
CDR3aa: CASSDEGGAYNEQFF

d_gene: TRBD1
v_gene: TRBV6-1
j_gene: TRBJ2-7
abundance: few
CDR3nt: TGTGCCAGCATACCCCCGGGACAGGGGGGCCACGAGCAGTACTTC
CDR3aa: CASIPPGQGGHEQYF

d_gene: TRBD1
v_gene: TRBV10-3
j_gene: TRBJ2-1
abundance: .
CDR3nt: TGTGCCATCACTATGGGACAGGGGTGGAACAATGAGCAGTTCTTC
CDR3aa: CAITMGQGWNNEQFF

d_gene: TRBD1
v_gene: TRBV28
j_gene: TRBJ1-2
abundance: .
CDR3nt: TGTGCCAGCAGTCCCCGGGACAGTTACTATGGCTACACCTTC
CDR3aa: CASSPRDSYYGYTF

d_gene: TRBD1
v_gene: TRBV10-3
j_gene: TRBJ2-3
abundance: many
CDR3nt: TGTGCCATCAGGGACACAGGGGGAGTCGGCACAGATACGCAGTATTTT
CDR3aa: CAIRDTGGVGTDTQYF

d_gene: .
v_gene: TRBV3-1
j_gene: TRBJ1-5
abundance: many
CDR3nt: TGTGCCAGCAGCCAAGATTCAAGGGCTAGTCAGCCCCAGCATTTT
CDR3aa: CASSQDSRASQPQHF

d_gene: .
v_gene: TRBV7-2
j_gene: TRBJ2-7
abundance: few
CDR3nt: TGTGCCAGCAGCTCAGAAACAAGGTGCCCTATTTACTTC
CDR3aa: CASSSETRCPIYF

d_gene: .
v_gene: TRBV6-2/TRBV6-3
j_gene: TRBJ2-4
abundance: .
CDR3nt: TGTGCCAGCAGACCCGGACGATTTCAGATAGCCAAAAACATTCAGTACTTC
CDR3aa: CASRPGRFQIAKNIQYF

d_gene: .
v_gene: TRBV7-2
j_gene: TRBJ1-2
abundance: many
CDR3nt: TGTGCCAGCAGCTTACAGGGAAGCTATGGCTACACCTTC
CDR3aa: CASSLQGSYGYTF

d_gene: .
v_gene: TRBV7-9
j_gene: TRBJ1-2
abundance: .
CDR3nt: TGTGCCAGCAGCTCACCTCGTCTGGATAACTATGGCTACACCTTC
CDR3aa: CASSSPRLDNYGYTF

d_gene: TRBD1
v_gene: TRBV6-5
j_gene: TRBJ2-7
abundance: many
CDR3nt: TGTGCCAGCAGCCGGACAGGGACCGAGCAGTACTTC
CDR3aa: CASSRTGTEQYF

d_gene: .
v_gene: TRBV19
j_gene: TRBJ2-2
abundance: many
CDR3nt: TGTGCCAGTAGTATCGGGGGGCAACTCAACGGGGAGCTGTTTTTT
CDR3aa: CASSIGGQLNGELFF

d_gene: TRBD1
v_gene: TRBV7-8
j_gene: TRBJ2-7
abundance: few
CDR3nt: TGTGCCAGCAGCTACTTGGGACAGAAAACCTACGAGCAGTACTTC
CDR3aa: CASSYLGQKTYEQYF

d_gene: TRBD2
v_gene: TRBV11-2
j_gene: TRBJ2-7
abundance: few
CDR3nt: TGTGCCAGCAGCTTAGCCGGCGGGGGACCTATATACGAGCAGTACTTC
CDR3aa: CASSLAGGGPIYEQYF

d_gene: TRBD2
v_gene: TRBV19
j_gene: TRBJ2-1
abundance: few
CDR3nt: TGTGCCAGTAGTTATGCGTCTAGCGGGGACTACAATGAGCAGTTCTTC
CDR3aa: CASSYASSGDYNEQFF